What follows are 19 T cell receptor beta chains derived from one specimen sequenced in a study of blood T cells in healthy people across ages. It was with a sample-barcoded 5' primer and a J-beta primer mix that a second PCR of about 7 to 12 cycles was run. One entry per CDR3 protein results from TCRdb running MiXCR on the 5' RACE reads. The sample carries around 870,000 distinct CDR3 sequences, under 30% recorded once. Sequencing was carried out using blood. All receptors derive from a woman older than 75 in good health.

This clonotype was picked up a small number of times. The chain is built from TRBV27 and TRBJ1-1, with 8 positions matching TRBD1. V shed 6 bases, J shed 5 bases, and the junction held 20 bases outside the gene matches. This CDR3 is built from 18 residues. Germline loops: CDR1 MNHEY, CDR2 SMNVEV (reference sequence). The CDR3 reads CASSLSQFLQGARTEAFF. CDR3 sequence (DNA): TGTGCCAGCAGCCTATCGCAGTTCCTCCAGGGGGCGCGGACTGAAGCTTTCTTT.

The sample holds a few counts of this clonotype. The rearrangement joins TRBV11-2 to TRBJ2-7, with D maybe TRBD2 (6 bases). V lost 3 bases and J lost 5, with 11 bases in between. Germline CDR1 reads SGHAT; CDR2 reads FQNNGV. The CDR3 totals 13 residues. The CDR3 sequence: CASSLGLIHEQYF. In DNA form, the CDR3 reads TGTGCCAGCAGCTTGGGACTGATCCACGAGCAGTACTTC.

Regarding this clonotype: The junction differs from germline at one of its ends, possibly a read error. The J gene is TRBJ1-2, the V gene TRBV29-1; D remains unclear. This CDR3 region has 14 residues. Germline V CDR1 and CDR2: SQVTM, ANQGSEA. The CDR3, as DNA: TGCAGCGTTGAAGATTGGGGTCAGAACTATGGCCACACCTTC. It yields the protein CSVEDWGQNYGHTF.

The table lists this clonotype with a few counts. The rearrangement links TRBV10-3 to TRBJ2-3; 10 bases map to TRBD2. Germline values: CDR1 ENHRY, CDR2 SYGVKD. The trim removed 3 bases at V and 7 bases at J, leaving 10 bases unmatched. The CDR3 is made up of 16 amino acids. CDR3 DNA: TGTGCCATCAGTGAAGGGCGAGCGGGGGGGCCAAATACGCAGTATTTT. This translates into CAISEGRAGGPNTQYF.

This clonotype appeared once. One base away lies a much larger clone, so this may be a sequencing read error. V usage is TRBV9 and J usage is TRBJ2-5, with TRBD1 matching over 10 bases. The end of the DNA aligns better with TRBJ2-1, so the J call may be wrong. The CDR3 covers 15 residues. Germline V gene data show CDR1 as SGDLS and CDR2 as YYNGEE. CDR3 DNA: TGTGCCAGCAGCGCCAGACAGGGGGCGGGGGAGACCCAGTTCTTC. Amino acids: CASSARQGAGETQFF.

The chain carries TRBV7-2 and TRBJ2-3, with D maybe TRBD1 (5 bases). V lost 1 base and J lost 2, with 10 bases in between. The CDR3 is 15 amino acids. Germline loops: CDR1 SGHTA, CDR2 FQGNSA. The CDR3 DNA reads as TGTGCCAGCAGCTTAGAGGGCAGGGCCACAGATACGCAGTATTTT. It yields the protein CASSLEGRATDTQYF.

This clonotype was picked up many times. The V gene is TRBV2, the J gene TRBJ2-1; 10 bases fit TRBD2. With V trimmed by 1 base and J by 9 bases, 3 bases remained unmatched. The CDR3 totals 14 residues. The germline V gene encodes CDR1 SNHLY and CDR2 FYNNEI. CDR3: CASSEGVAGGEQFF. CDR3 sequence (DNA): TGTGCCAGCAGTGAAGGAGTAGCGGGGGGTGAGCAGTTCTTC. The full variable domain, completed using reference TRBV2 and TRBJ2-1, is EPEVTQTPSHQVTQMGQEVILRCVPISNHLYFYWYRQILGQKVEFLVSFYNNEISEKSEIFDDQFSVERPDGSNFTLKIRSTKLEDSAMYFCASSEGVAGGEQFFGPGTRLTVL.

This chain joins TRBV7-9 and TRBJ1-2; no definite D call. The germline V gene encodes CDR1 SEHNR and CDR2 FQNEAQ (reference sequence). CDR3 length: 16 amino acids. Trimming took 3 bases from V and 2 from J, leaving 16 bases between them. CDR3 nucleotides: TGTGCCAGCAGCTTTGGACGGAAGTCGGGGAACTATGGCTACACCTTC. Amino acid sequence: CASSFGRKSGNYGYTF.

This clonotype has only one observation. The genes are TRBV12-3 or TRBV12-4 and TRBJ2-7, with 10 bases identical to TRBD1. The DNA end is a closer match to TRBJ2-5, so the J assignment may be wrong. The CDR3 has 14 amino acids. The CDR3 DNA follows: TGTGCCGGGGGGGACAGGGGATGGGATGAGACCCAGTACTTC. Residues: CAGGDRGWDETQYF.

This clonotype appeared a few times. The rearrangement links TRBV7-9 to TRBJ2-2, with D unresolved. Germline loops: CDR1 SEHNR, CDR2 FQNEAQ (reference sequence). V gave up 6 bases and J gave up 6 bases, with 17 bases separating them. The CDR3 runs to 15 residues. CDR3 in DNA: TGTGCCAGCAGTCCCGACTTACTCCTAGCCGGGGAGCTGTTTTTT. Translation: CASSPDLLLAGELFF.

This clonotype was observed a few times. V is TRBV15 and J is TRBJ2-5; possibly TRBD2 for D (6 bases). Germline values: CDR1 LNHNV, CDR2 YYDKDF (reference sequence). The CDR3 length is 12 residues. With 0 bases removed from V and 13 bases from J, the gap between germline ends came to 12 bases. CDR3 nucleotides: TGTGCCACCAGCAGAGATCGGGACTTTACGTACTTC. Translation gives CATSRDRDFTYF.

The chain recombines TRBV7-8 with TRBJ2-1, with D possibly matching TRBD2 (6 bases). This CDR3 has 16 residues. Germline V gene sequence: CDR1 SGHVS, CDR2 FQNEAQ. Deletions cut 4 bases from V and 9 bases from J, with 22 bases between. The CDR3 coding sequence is TGTGCCAGCAGCTCCCTCCGGGACTTCCCTTCGGCTGAGCAGTTCTTC. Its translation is CASSSLRDFPSAEQFF.

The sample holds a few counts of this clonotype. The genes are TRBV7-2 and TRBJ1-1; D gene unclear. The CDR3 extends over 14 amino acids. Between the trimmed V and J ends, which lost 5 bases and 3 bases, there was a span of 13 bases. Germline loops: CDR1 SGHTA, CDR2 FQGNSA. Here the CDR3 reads CASSRTAGHTEAFF. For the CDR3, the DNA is TGTGCCAGCAGCCGAACAGCAGGACACACTGAAGCTTTCTTT.

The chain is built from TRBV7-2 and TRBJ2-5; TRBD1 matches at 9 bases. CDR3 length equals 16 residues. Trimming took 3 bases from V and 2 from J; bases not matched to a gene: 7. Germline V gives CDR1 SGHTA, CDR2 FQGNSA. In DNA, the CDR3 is TGTGCCAGCAGCTTCTACAGGGGGCGGAGGCAAGAGACCCAGTACTTC. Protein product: CASSFYRGRRQETQYF.

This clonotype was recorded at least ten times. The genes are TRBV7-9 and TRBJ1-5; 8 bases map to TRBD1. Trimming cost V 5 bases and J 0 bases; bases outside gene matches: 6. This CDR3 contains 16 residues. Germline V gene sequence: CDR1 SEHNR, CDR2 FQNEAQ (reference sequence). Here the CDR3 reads CASSQGQGYSNQPQHF. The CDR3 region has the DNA TGTGCCAGCAGCCAAGGACAGGGCTATAGCAATCAGCCCCAGCATTTT.

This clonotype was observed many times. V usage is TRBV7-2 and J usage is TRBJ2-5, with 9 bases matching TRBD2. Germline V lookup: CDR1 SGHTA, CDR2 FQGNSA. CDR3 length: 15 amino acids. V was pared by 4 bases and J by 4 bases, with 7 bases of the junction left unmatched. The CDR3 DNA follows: TGTGCCAGCAGCTCGCGGGGGGGAGGAGGAGAGACCCAGTACTTC. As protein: CASSSRGGGGETQYF. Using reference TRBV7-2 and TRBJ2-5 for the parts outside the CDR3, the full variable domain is GAGVSQSPSNKVTEKGKDVELRCDPISGHTALYWYRQSLGQGLEFLIYFQGNSAPDKSGLPSDRFSAERTGGSVSTLTIQRTQQEDSAVYLCASSSRGGGGETQYFGPGTRLLVL.

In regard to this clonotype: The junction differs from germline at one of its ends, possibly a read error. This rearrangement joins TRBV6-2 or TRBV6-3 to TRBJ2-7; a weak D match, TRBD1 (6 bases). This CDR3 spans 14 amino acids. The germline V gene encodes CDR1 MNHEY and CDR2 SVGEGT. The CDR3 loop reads CASSLSGASYELYF. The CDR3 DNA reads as TGTGCCAGCAGCCTCTCAGGGGCTTCCTACGAGCTGTACTTC.

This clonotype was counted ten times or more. The DNA of the CDR3 is TGCAGTGCTTTTCAGGGGACCCTACAAACCCAGTACTTC. It translates to CSAFQGTLQTQYF. The chain recombines TRBV20-1 with TRBJ2-7, with D tentatively TRBD1 (6 bases). CDR1 and CDR2 from the germline V gene are DFQATT and SNEGSKA (reference sequence). V was shortened by 5 bases and J by 10 bases, with 21 bases between the two germline ends. The CDR3 length is 13 residues.

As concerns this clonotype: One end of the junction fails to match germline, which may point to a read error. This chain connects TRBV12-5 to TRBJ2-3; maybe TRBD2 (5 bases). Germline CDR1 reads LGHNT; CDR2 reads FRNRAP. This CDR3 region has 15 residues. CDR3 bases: TGTACTAGTGCCGAGGGATCCCCGAGCACAGATACGCAGTATTTT. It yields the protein CTSAEGSPSTDTQYF.